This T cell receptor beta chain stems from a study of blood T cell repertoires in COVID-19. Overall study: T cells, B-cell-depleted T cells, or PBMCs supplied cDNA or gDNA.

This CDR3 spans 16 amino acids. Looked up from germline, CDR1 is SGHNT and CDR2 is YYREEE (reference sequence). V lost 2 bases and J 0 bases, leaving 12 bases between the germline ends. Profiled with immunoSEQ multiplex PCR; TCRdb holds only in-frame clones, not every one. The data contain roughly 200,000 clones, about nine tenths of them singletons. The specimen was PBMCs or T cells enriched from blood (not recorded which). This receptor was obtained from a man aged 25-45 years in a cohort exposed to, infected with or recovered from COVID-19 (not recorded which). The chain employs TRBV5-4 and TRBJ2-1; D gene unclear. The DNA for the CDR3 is TGTGCCAGCAGCTTTGAGCGAGAAAGCTCCTACAATGAGCAGTTCTTC. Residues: CASSFERESSYNEQFF.